This TCR beta chain was documented in a study of blood T cell repertoires in COVID-19. In the source study's methods: Reference gene primer amplification in the assay estimated nucleated cell counts. TCRdb keeps only in-frame clones here, not all; method: immunoSEQ multiplex PCR. V and J calls and clone size are copied from that table; D and trimming were computed from the DNA. Of fewer than 400,000 clones detected, 85% to 90% appear once; the ten largest clones hold 1.5% to 2%. This study enrolled people aged roughly 18 to 89 from about two dozen US geographic areas. In Cohort 3, a recovered donor had either two negative PCRs, clearance, or symptom resolution. This TCR came from a woman aged 25 to 39 who had recovered from COVID-19. What was sequenced was PBMCs or T cells enriched from blood (not recorded which).

CDR3 bases: TGTGCCAGCATCCTGACAGGGGCTAATGAAAAACTGTTTTTT. Its translation is CASILTGANEKLFF. V usage is TRBV2 and J usage is TRBJ1-4; 8 bases map to TRBD1. Trimming cost V 7 bases and J 3 bases; bases outside gene matches: 4. The CDR3 spans 14 residues. CDR1 and CDR2 (germline): SNHLY, FYNNEI.